A single sample is the source of the 28 T cell receptor beta chains below, sequenced in a study of read filtering for tumor transcriptome and immune sequencing. This library used roughly 430 ng RNA and molecular barcoded adaptors spanning alpha/delta and beta/gamma chains. TCRdb re-called the reads through MiXCR, storing one row per CDR3 protein. The sample includes 93,000 or so distinct CDR3 sequences, 20% to 25% of them seen just once. The sequenced material came from a population of CD138-negative cells sorted from bone marrow. The receptors derive from a donor at least 40 years old with multiple myeloma.

The table lists this clonotype with many counts. The junction departs from the called germline gene at one end, perhaps through a read error. The genes are TRBV7-7 and TRBJ2-5; D is unclear. From germline, CDR1 is SSHAT and CDR2 FNYEAQ (reference sequence). This CDR3 is built from 13 residues. CDR3 amino acids: CASSLGQEETQYF. CDR3 in DNA: TGTGCTAGCAGCTTAGGGCAGGAAGAGACCCAGTACTTC.

In its sample, this clonotype was seen many times. V is TRBV29-1 and J is TRBJ1-5, with 11 bases matching TRBD1. Germline values: CDR1 SQVTM, CDR2 ANQGSEA. This CDR3 is 13 amino acids long. V lost 6 bases to trimming and J lost 6 bases; unmatched junction nucleotides: 4. The CDR3 region is CSVGQGASQPQHF. CDR3 nucleotide sequence: TGCAGCGTCGGACAGGGGGCGAGTCAGCCCCAGCATTTT.

The chain combines TRBV2 with TRBJ2-3; 8 nucleotides line up with TRBD2. This CDR3 comprises 15 residues. Per the germline V gene, CDR1 is SNHLY and CDR2 is FYNNEI. The trim removed 6 bases at V and 1 base at J, leaving 6 bases unmatched. The CDR3 here is CASRWTSMRTDTQYF. DNA of the CDR3: TGTGCCAGCAGGTGGACTAGCATGCGCACAGATACGCAGTATTTT. Full variable domain (outside the CDR3, taken from reference TRBV2 and TRBJ2-3): EPEVTQTPSHQVTQMGQEVILRCVPISNHLYFYWYRQILGQKVEFLVSFYNNEISEKSEIFDDQFSVERPDGSNFTLKIRSTKLEDSAMYFCASRWTSMRTDTQYFGPGTRLTVL.

The sample holds many counts of this clonotype. The chain joins TRBV18 to TRBJ2-5, with TRBD1 matching 12 bases. The CDR3 has 15 amino acids. Germline CDR1 KGHSH, CDR2 LQKENI. The V segment lost 3 bases and the J segment 5 bases; nucleotides outside the gene matches: 4. The CDR3 DNA follows: TGTGCCAGCTCACCGGGACAGGGGGCTTTGGAGACCCAGTACTTC. It yields the protein CASSPGQGALETQYF. Complete variable domain (other parts from reference TRBV18 and TRBJ2-5): NAGVMQNPRHLVRRRGQEARLRCSPMKGHSHVYWYRQLPEEGLKFMVYLQKENIIDESGMPKERFSAEFPKEGPSILRIQQVVRGDSAAYFCASSPGQGALETQYFGPGTRLLVL.

There are many counts of this clonotype. V is TRBV28 and J is TRBJ1-1; TRBD1 agrees at 7 bases. The germline gives CDR1 MDHEN, CDR2 SYDVKM. The CDR3 loop spans 12 amino acids. Trimming took 6 bases from V and 5 from J; bases not matched to a gene: 3. The CDR3 DNA sequence: TGTGCCAGCAGACCAGGGGGAACTGAAGCTTTCTTT. Its translation is CASRPGGTEAFF.

This clonotype was detected many times. The rearrangement joins TRBV3-1 to TRBJ2-2; TRBD1 might be the D (5 bases). Germline CDR1 is LGHDT and CDR2 is YNNKEL (reference sequence). The V end was cut by 0 bases, the J end by 6 bases, with 20 bases between. The CDR3 totals 18 residues. The CDR3 loop reads CASSQEGAGRHISGELFF. CDR3 in DNA: TGTGCCAGCAGCCAAGAAGGGGCAGGCCGCCACATCTCCGGGGAGCTGTTTTTT.

This clonotype was counted at least ten times. The chain links TRBV28 to TRBJ2-1, with 9 bases identical to TRBD2. Trimming removed 6 bases from V and 8 bases from J; junction bases left unmatched: 11. Germline V gene data show CDR1 as MDHEN and CDR2 as SYDVKM. This CDR3 spans 15 amino acids. In nucleotides, the CDR3 is TGTGCCAGCAGCCTACCGGGACTAGCTCAGCATGAGCAGTTCTTC. Amino acid sequence: CASSLPGLAQHEQFF. The full variable domain, completed using reference TRBV28 and TRBJ2-1, is DVKVTQSSRYLVKRTGEKVFLECVQDMDHENMFWYRQDPGLGLRLIYFSYDVKMKEKGDIPEGYSVSREKKERFSLILESASTNQTSMYLCASSLPGLAQHEQFFGPGTRLTVL.

This clonotype was detected only a few times. The chain links TRBV2 to TRBJ1-2; D perhaps matches TRBD1 (5 bases). Trimming left V 4 bases short and J 5 bases short, with 8 bases between. The CDR3 is made up of 12 amino acids. The germline V gene has CDR1 SNHLY and CDR2 FYNNEI. CDR3 DNA: TGTGCCAGCAGTGTCGGGGCTTATGGCTACACCTTC. Encoded protein: CASSVGAYGYTF.

The sample holds a few counts of this clonotype. V gene TRBV28 combines with J gene TRBJ2-5, with D perhaps given as TRBD1 or TRBD2 (5 bases each). Trimming removed 6 bases from V and 5 bases from J, with 16 bases in between. The germline CDR1 and CDR2 sequences are MDHEN and SYDVKM. This CDR3 region has 14 residues. This chain's CDR3 is CASSPLRGGETQYF. The CDR3 DNA sequence: TGTGCCAGCAGCCCCCTGAGGGGCGGGGAGACCCAGTACTTC.

This clonotype was seen at least ten times. V gene TRBV19 combines with J gene TRBJ2-1; possible D gene TRBD1, 5 bases. V lost 3 bases and J lost 2, with 11 bases in between. Germline lookup yields CDR1 LNHDA and CDR2 SQIVND (reference sequence). The CDR3 is 15 residues long. The CDR3 sequence is CASSILGPTYNEQFF. The CDR3 nucleotides are TGTGCCAGTAGTATCTTGGGGCCTACCTACAATGAGCAGTTCTTC.

This clonotype was counted many times. This chain joins TRBV29-1 and TRBJ1-1; a weak D match, TRBD1 (6 bases). Trimming took 8 bases from V and 3 from J, leaving 13 bases between them. The CDR3 is 12 residues long. Germline CDR1 is SQVTM and CDR2 is ANQGSEA. In DNA, the CDR3 is TGCAGCACCAGGGGATGGGACACTGAAGCTTTCTTT. It is translated as CSTRGWDTEAFF.

This clonotype was found many times. The rearrangement links TRBV7-2 to TRBJ2-5; tentatively, D is TRBD1 (6 bases). The CDR3 runs 16 residues. Trimming pared 1 base from V and 1 base from J, leaving 13 bases between. The germline CDR1 and CDR2 sequences are SGHTA and FQGNSA. The CDR3 sequence is CASSLVVGGSQETQYF. The CDR3 region has the DNA TGTGCCAGCAGCTTAGTCGTAGGGGGTAGCCAAGAGACCCAGTACTTC.

The V and J genes are TRBV5-1 and TRBJ1-1; no clear D. V lost 0 bases and J 1 base, leaving 7 bases between the germline ends. This CDR3 comprises 14 residues. From germline, CDR1 is SGHRS and CDR2 YFSETQ. The CDR3 DNA reads as TGCGCCAGCAGCTTGGACGGACGGAACACTGAAGCTTTCTTT. It specifies CASSLDGRNTEAFF.

This clonotype was recorded at least ten times. V usage is TRBV19 and J usage is TRBJ1-1; D uncertain. Germline assignment: CDR1 LNHDA and CDR2 SQIVND (reference sequence). V was trimmed by 0 bases and J by 2 bases, leaving 13 bases between them. The CDR3 length is 16 residues. This CDR3 reads CASSIDVLRGNTEAFF. CDR3 sequence (DNA): TGTGCCAGTAGTATAGATGTTCTCCGGGGAAACACTGAAGCTTTCTTT.

Many counts were recorded for this clonotype. This chain links TRBV7-2 with TRBJ2-5; 9 bases agree with TRBD1. The germline V gene encodes CDR1 SGHTA and CDR2 FQGNSA. CDR3 length equals 14 residues. Unmatched junction bases numbered 7, after V lost 5 bases and J lost 6 bases. This chain's CDR3 is CASSPGQGLKTQYF. CDR3 nucleotide sequence: TGTGCCAGCAGCCCGGGACAGGGCCTGAAGACCCAGTACTTC. Drawing the rest from reference TRBV7-2 and TRBJ2-5, the complete variable domain is GAGVSQSPSNKVTEKGKDVELRCDPISGHTALYWYRQSLGQGLEFLIYFQGNSAPDKSGLPSDRFSAERTGGSVSTLTIQRTQQEDSAVYLCASSPGQGLKTQYFGPGTRLLVL.

This clonotype was recorded many times. The V call is TRBV28, the J call TRBJ2-7; no firm D call. V lost 6 bases and J lost 6, with 9 bases in between. Germline-derived CDR1 and CDR2 are MDHEN and SYDVKM. This CDR3 has 11 residues. The CDR3 bases are TGTGCCAGCAGCCGAGGTACCGAGCAGTACTTC. It is translated as CASSRGTEQYF.

This clonotype was recorded at least ten times. The chain employs TRBV5-1 and TRBJ2-1, with TRBD2 as a possible D gene (7 bases). CDR1 and CDR2 from the germline V gene are SGHRS and YFSETQ. V shed 7 bases and J shed 7 bases, with 18 bases lying between them. This CDR3 is 14 amino acids long. The CDR3 loop reads CASERGGGRNEQFF. The CDR3 region has the DNA TGCGCCAGCGAAAGGGGGGGGGGAAGAAATGAGCAGTTCTTC.

By its share, this clonotype is medium-sized. No conserved phenylalanine or tryptophan is present at the end of the CDR3, so a read error is the likely explanation. The DNA is left out, because the CDR3 cannot be placed on it with certainty; the CDR3 is given as TCRdb lists it. The V gene is TRBV6-6, the J gene TRBJ2-1; the DNA was not compared with TRBD2, the D call given in the table. Germline V gene sequence: CDR1 MNHNY, CDR2 SVGAGI (reference sequence). Inclusive of both ends, the CDR3 amounts to 12 amino acids. The CDR3 here is CASGDLTSVVVL.

This clonotype was found many times. The CDR3 sequence is CASSQGGRNEQFF. The DNA of the CDR3 is TGTGCCAGTAGCCAGGGGGGTCGGAATGAGCAGTTCTTC. The chain employs TRBV19 and TRBJ2-1, with D perhaps TRBD1 (7 bases). The CDR3 consists of 13 residues. V was clipped by 6 bases and J by 7 bases, with 13 bases between them. From germline, CDR1 is LNHDA and CDR2 SQIVND (reference sequence).

At least ten counts were recorded for this clonotype. V gene TRBV5-5 combines with J gene TRBJ2-3; unclear D gene. The V gene lost 4 bases and the J gene lost 4 bases, with 7 bases spanning the gap. This CDR3 comprises 12 residues. Germline values: CDR1 SGHKS, CDR2 YYEKEE (reference sequence). The CDR3 DNA reads as TGTGCCAGCAGCAGCTCATCAGATACGCAGTATTTT. This codes for CASSSSSDTQYF.

This clonotype was counted ten times or more. The chain employs TRBV3-1 and TRBJ2-1, with TRBD2 matching over 8 bases. The J segment lost 2 bases and the V segment lost 5 bases, leaving 5 bases of the junction unmatched. Looked up from germline, CDR1 is LGHDT and CDR2 is YNNKEL (reference sequence). This CDR3 has 15 residues. The CDR3 spells CASSTGGGPYNEQFF. CDR3 nucleotide sequence: TGTGCCAGCAGCACCGGGGGGGGCCCCTACAATGAGCAGTTCTTC.

This clonotype was observed many times. The rearrangement uses TRBV12-3 or TRBV12-4 and TRBJ2-3, with D possibly matching TRBD2 (6 bases). The CDR3 has 11 residues. V was trimmed by 8 bases and J by 6 bases, leaving 9 bases between them. CDR3 DNA: TGTGCCAGCCTCGGGGGTGATACGCAGTATTTT. Protein: CASLGGDTQYF.

This clonotype was picked up many times. The chain uses TRBV21-1 and TRBJ1-1; the DNA was not used to check the table's D call, TRBD1. TRBV21-1 is recorded as a pseudogene. This CDR3 is 15 amino acids long. The CDR3 reads CASSNRKGMNTEAFF. DNA of the CDR3: TGTGCCAGCAGCAATAGGAAGGGGATGAACACTGAAGCTTTCTTT.

CDR3 DNA: TGTGCCAGCACCCTCCCCAATGAGCAGTTCTTC. As protein: CASTLPNEQFF. J is TRBJ2-1 and V is TRBV7-9; no clear D gene. In germline, CDR1 is SEHNR, CDR2 FQNEAQ (reference sequence). The CDR3 runs 11 residues. V was cut by 7 bases and J by 6 bases, with 7 bases left in between.

The rearrangement uses TRBV5-1 and TRBJ2-1, with TRBD2 matching over 9 bases. CDR1 and CDR2 (germline): SGHRS, YFSETQ. Trimming removed 2 bases from V and 5 bases from J; junction bases left unmatched: 14. The CDR3 is 18 amino acids. This CDR3 reads CASSFQSRGSGGDNEQFF. CDR3 DNA: TGCGCCAGCAGCTTCCAATCCAGGGGTAGCGGGGGAGACAATGAGCAGTTCTTC.

Ten or more counts support this clonotype. The rearrangement joins TRBV6-2 or TRBV6-3 to TRBJ2-5; D remains ambiguous. The CDR3 spans 11 residues. Germline CDR1 and CDR2: MNHEY and SVGEGT. With 6 bases removed from V and 7 bases from J, the gap between germline ends came to 9 bases. This CDR3 is CASSPLRTQYF. CDR3 nucleotides: TGTGCCAGCAGCCCCTTACGGACCCAGTACTTC.

This clonotype was observed many times. J is TRBJ1-1 and V is TRBV11-2; D is perhaps TRBD1 (6 bases). This CDR3 contains 14 residues. CDR1 and CDR2 from the germline V gene are SGHAT and FQNNGV. V lost 5 bases and J 1 base, leaving 11 bases between the germline ends. CDR3 DNA sequence: TGTGCCAGCAGCGGTCAGACAGGGAACACTGAAGCTTTCTTT. Its protein product is CASSGQTGNTEAFF.

The sample holds many counts of this clonotype. The chain links TRBV7-9 to TRBJ2-2; D possibly corresponds to TRBD1 (5 bases). The germline CDR1 and CDR2 sequences are SEHNR and FQNEAQ (reference sequence). V lost 6 bases and J 6 bases, leaving 8 bases between the germline ends. This CDR3 is built from 12 residues. The CDR3 coding sequence is TGTGCCAGCAGGAAGACAGCCGGGGAGCTGTTTTTT. As protein: CASRKTAGELFF. The full variable domain, rest sourced from reference TRBV7-9 and TRBJ2-2, is DTGVSQNPRHKITKRGQNVTFRCDPISEHNRLYWYRQTLGQGPEFLTYFQNEAQLEKSRLLSDRFSAERPKGSFSTLEIQRTEQGDSAMYLCASRKTAGELFFGEGSRLTVL.